This TCR beta chain comes out of a study of blood T cell repertoires in COVID-19. Study in general: Material from acute and convalescent COVID-19 was sourced from the United States, Italy and Spain. The analysed material was cDNA or gDNA that came from T cells, B-cell-depleted T cells, or PBMCs.

The repertoire was sequenced with immunoSEQ multiplex PCR; TCRdb's copy has only in-frame clones and lacks some. The data contain around 40,000 clones, about 80% of them singletons. The V gene's germline CDR1 is LGHNA and CDR2 YSLEER. This CDR3 has 17 amino acids. V was shortened by 0 bases and J by 1 base, with 12 bases between the two germline ends. The clonotype originates from an elderly man with active or convalescent COVID-19. The sequenced sample was peripheral blood. The rearrangement links TRBV4-3 to TRBJ2-2; D uncertain. CDR3: CASSQDIGRVNTGELFF. As DNA, the CDR3 is TGCGCCAGCAGCCAAGATATCGGTCGGGTGAACACCGGGGAGCTGTTTTTT.